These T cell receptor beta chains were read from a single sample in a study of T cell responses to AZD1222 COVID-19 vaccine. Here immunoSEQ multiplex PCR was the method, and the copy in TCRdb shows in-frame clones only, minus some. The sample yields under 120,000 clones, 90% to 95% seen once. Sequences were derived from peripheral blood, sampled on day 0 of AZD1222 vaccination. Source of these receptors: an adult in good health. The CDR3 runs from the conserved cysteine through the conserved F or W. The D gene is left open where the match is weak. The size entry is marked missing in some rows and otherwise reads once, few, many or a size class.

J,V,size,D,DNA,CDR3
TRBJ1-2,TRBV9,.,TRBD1,TGTGCCAGCAGCGTGGGACAGGCCGCTAACTATGGCTACACCTTC,CASSVGQAANYGYTF
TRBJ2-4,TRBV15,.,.,TGTGCCACCAGCAGAATGGGCCTCCGGGGGAACATTCAGTACTTC,CATSRMGLRGNIQYF
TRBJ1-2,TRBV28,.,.,TGTGCCAGCAGTTTATCGGGGGCCGACTATGGCTACACCTTC,CASSLSGADYGYTF
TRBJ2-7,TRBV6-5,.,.,TGTGCCATCTCGTTGGGGGCCACGTACTACGAGCAGTACTTC,CAISLGATYYEQYF
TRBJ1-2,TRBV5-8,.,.,TGTGCCAGCAGCTTGGAAAGAGAGACAGTTTACAACTATGGCTACACCTTC,CASSLERETVYNYGYTF
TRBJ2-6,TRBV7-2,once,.,TGTGCCAGCAGCTTAGTTCGGGGTTCCGGGGCCAACGTCCTGACTTTC,CASSLVRGSGANVLTF
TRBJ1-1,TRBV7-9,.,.,TGTGCCAGCAGCGCCGCGGGTAGCCTGAGGACTGAAGCTTTCTTT,CASSAAGSLRTEAFF
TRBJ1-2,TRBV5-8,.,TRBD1,TGTGCCAGCAGCCGGACAGGGCCCTATGGCTACACCTTC,CASSRTGPYGYTF
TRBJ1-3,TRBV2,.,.,TGTGCCAGCAGGGATAACAGTATTTTCGGACCTGGAAACACCATATATTTT,CASRDNSIFGPGNTIYF
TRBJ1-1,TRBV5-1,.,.,TGCGCCAGCAGCTTGGGACCCGGGGGGAACCCTGAAGCTTTCTTT,CASSLGPGGNPEAFF
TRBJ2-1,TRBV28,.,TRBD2,TGTGCCAGCAGTTTATTGGGCAGGGCGGGAGGTGCCTACAATGAGCAGTTCTTC,CASSLLGRAGGAYNEQFF
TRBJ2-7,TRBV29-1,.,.,TGCAGCGTTGTTGAGACAGTCTACGAGCAGTACTTC,CSVVETVYEQYF
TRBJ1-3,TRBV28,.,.,TGTGCCAGCAGTACCAGAGGGGTGGGATCTGGAAACACCATATATTTT,CASSTRGVGSGNTIYF
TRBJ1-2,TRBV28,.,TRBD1,TGTGCCAGCAGACGATCCTCCGGGACAGGGGGCGATGGCTACACCTTC,CASRRSSGTGGDGYTF
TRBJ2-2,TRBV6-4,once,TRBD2,TGTGCCAGCAGTGGAGGGCCCCGGACTAGCGGGGGGGATTTCACCGGGGAGCTGTTTTTT,CASSGGPRTSGGDFTGELFF
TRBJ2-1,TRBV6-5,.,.,TGTGCCACCCCTTTCCAAGGGGGTTCCTACAATGAGCAGTTCTTC,CATPFQGGSYNEQFF
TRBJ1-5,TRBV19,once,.,TGTGCCAGTAGTATGGGCCGAGCAGGGGGCAATCAGCCCCAGCATTTT,CASSMGRAGGNQPQHF
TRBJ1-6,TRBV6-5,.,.,TGTGCCAGCAGCCCCCCGGACAGCCATAATTCACCCCTCCACTTT,CASSPPDSHNSPLHF
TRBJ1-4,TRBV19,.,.,TGTGCCAGTAGTATATCGGCAACCCGGCGGTTTGAAAAACTGTTTTTT,CASSISATRRFEKLFF
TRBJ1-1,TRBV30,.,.,TGTGCCTGGACCCCACAGTGGACAGTAAATGAAGCTTTCTTT,CAWTPQWTVNEAFF
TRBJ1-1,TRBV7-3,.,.,TGTGCCAGCAGCTTACTAGGACAGCCCGTGCCTGAAGCTTTCTTT,CASSLLGQPVPEAFF
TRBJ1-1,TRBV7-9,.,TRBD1,TGTGCCAGCAGCTTCACCAGACAGGGGAACACTGAAGCTTTCTTT,CASSFTRQGNTEAFF
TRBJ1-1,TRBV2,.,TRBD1,TGTGCCAGCAGGAATTATTTAGGGGGCATGAACACTGAAGCTTTCTTT,CASRNYLGGMNTEAFF
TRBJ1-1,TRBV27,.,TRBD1,TGTGCCAGCAGTCACGGACAGGCGAACACTGAAGCTTTCTTT,CASSHGQANTEAFF
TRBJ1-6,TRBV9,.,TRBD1,TGTGCCAGCAGCGTAGAAGGGACAGGGAATTCACCCCTCCACTTT,CASSVEGTGNSPLHF
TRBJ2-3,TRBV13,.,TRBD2,TGTGCCAGCAGCTTAAAGGGACTAGCGGGGGTCCAGGATAGCACAGATACGCAGTATTTT,CASSLKGLAGVQDSTDTQYF
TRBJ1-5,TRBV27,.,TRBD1,TGTGCCAGCAGTTTCAGGGGGAGCAATCAGCCCCAGCATTTT,CASSFRGSNQPQHF
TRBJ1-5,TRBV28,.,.,TGTGCCAGCAGTCCCCGGGGGAGTTATCAGCCCCAGCATTTT,CASSPRGSYQPQHF
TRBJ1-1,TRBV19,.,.,TGTGCCAGTAGTGCGTCCAAGGTTGGGGGCACTGAAGCTTTCTTT,CASSASKVGGTEAFF
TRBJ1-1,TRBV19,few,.,TGTGCCAGCACCTGGGCTAAGATGAACACTGAAGCTTTCTTT,CASTWAKMNTEAFF
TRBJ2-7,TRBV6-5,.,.,TGTGCCAGCAGTTACTGGGGGGCCTACGAGCAGTACTTC,CASSYWGAYEQYF
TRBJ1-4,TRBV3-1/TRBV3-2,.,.,TGTGCCAGCAGCCAAGGAAAAGGGGGAACAGCTAATGAAAAACTGTTTTTT,CASSQGKGGTANEKLFF
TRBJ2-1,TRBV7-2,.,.,TGTGCCAGCAGCTTTTCGGCTAGCCCTTACAATGAGCAGTTCTTC,CASSFSASPYNEQFF
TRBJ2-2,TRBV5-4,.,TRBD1,TGTGCCAGCAGCTTACAGGGGGCGGGGACCGGGGAGCTGTTTTTT,CASSLQGAGTGELFF
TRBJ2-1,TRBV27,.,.,TGTGCCAGCGGTACGGGACTCACCATCCGTGCTGAGCAGTTCTTC,CASGTGLTIRAEQFF
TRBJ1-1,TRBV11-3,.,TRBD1,TGTGCCAGCAGCCCCAAGGGACAGATTAACACTGAAGCTTTCTTT,CASSPKGQINTEAFF
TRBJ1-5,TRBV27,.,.,TGTGCCAGCAGTTTCCGCCAGACTTCGAATCAGCCCCAGCATTTT,CASSFRQTSNQPQHF
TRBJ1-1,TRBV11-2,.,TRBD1,TGTGCCAGCAGCTTGGACAGGACGAACACTGAAGCTTTCTTT,CASSLDRTNTEAFF
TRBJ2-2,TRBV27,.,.,TGTGCCAGCAGTAACACAGGAGAATCTAGGGCCGGGGAGCTGTTTTTT,CASSNTGESRAGELFF
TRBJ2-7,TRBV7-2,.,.,TGTGCCAGCAGCTCCCGAGCATCCAGACAGGTTCGCGCATACGAGCAGTACTTC,CASSSRASRQVRAYEQYF
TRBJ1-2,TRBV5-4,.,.,TGTGCCAGCAGCTTGGGCAGGACAAACTATGGCTACACCTTC,CASSLGRTNYGYTF
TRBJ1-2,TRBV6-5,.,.,TGTGCCAGCAGTTACTGGGAGGGGGCTAACTATGGCTACACCTTC,CASSYWEGANYGYTF
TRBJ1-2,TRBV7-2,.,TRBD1,TGTGCCAGCAGCTCCGGGACACAGGGGGCATATGGCTACACCTTC,CASSSGTQGAYGYTF
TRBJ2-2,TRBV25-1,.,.,TGTGCCAGCAGTGCCCGGAACACCGGGGAGCTGTTTTTT,CASSARNTGELFF
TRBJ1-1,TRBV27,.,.,TGTGCCAGCAGTTTAAATATCGCAGGGATGGCGGGGAACACTGAAGCTTTCTTT,CASSLNIAGMAGNTEAFF
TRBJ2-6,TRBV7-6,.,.,TGTGCCAGCAGCCGGACCGGCTCTGGGGCCAACGTCCTGACTTTC,CASSRTGSGANVLTF
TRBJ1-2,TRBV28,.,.,TGTGCCAGCAGTTACGGCGAAGCTAACTATGGCTACACCTTC,CASSYGEANYGYTF
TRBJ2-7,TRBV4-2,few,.,TGTGCCAGCAGCCAAGGATCGCATAGCTCCTACGAGCAGTACTTC,CASSQGSHSSYEQYF
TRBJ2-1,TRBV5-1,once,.,TGCGCCAGCAGCCCGTCCCGTCAGTACAATGAGCAGTTCTTC,CASSPSRQYNEQFF
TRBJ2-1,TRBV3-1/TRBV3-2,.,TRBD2,TGTGCCAGCGGGAAAGAGCGGGGCCGGTCCTACAATGAGCAGTTCTTC,CASGKERGRSYNEQFF
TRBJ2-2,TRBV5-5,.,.,TGTGCCAGCAGTTCTACAGGAGCCACCAACACCGGGGAGCTGTTTTTT,CASSSTGATNTGELFF
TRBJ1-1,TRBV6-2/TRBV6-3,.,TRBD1,TGTGCCAGCAGTTACAGGCCGGACAGGGCGAACACTGAAGCTTTCTTT,CASSYRPDRANTEAFF
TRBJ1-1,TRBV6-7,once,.,TGTGCCAGCAGCCGCAACAGGGATCACACTGAAGCTTTCTTT,CASSRNRDHTEAFF
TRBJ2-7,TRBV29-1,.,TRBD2,TGCAGCGTTCGATCACCGGGACTAGCGGGAGGCGAGAGCGAGCAGTACTTC,CSVRSPGLAGGESEQYF
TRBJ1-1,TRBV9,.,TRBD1,TGTGCCAGCAGCGCAGGAGATAGGACAGGTGGTTTCGGAGCTTTCTTT,CASSAGDRTGGFGAFF